This T cell receptor (beta chain) emerged from a study of graft-versus-host responses after intestinal transplantation. Sequencing was performed with immunoSEQ multiplex PCR; in TCRdb, only in-frame clones are kept and a portion is missing. The table records approximately 14,000 clones, 67% of them present only once. The authors processed graft tissue to release intraepithelial and lamina propria lymphocytes. As concerns this clone: Its antigen remains unknown.

General observations from the study: The marrow of recipients harbored GvH clones, and ileum or blood showed some of them first. Allografts of patients with graft-donor T cell macrochimerism showed high graft-versus-host to host-versus-graft clone ratios. Early post-transplant HvG declines showed an association with peak circulating GvH clone levels.

This CDR3 comprises 14 residues. V gave up 5 bases and J gave up 0 bases, with 7 bases separating them. Per the germline V gene, CDR1 is SGHVS and CDR2 is FQNEAQ. The input for sequencing was ileum tissue, taken 650 to 700 days after intestinal transplantation. The sequence was obtained from a human patient who received an intestinal transplant, so some T cells may come from the graft donor. The rearrangement joins TRBV7-8 to TRBJ1-4; D unclear. The CDR3 nucleotides are TGTGCCAGCAGCCAAACTGCAACTAATGAAAAACTGTTTTTT. Translation gives CASSQTATNEKLFF.